One sample yielded the 14 T cell receptor beta chains listed below, sequenced in a study of CD8+ T cells in alopecia areata. cDNA reverse transcribed from extracted RNA served as the sequencing template. The protocol was immunoSEQ multiplex PCR, while the TCRdb copy is restricted to in-frame clones and leaves out a portion. Of some 150,000 clones in the sample, less than 65% were seen once. This specimen consisted of CD8+ T cells sorted from blood, obtained at week 0. These receptors were taken from a human donor with alopecia areata.

This chain links TRBV28 with TRBJ1-5; 9 positions match TRBD1. The trim removed 7 bases at V and 0 bases at J, leaving 16 bases unmatched. This CDR3 has 19 residues. Per the germline V gene, CDR1 is MDHEN and CDR2 is SYDVKM. CDR3 sequence reads: CASTPPGQGRMYSNQPQHF. CDR3 coding DNA: TGTGCCAGCACCCCACCCGGACAGGGGCGAATGTATAGCAATCAGCCCCAGCATTTT.

This chain connects TRBV4-3 to TRBJ2-1; D gene uncertain. V was clipped by 0 bases and J by 9 bases, with 9 bases between them. Germline CDR1 reads LGHNA; CDR2 reads YSLEER. This CDR3 comprises 13 residues. The CDR3 DNA follows: TGCGCCAGCAGCCAAGAACATTATTCTGAGCAGTTCTTC. Encoded protein: CASSQEHYSEQFF.

This clone was detected only a few times. The chain is built from TRBV29-1 and TRBJ2-2; 9 bases agree with TRBD2. Looked up from germline, CDR1 is SQVTM and CDR2 is ANQGSEA. The CDR3 has 14 amino acids. V lost 7 bases to trimming and J lost 2 bases; unmatched junction nucleotides: 5. CDR3 bases: TGCAGCGCCTCCGGGACTAGCAACACCGGGGAGCTGTTTTTT. It is translated as CSASGTSNTGELFF.

This clone appeared a few times. The chain links TRBV30 to TRBJ2-7; D might be TRBD1 or TRBD2, each matching 5 bases. CDR1 and CDR2 from the germline V gene are GTSNPN and SVGIG (reference sequence). The CDR3 extends over 11 amino acids. V dropped 3 bases and J dropped 7 bases, with 10 bases sitting between them. The CDR3 loop is CAWSSRGEQYF. The CDR3 nucleotides read TGTGCCTGGAGCTCGAGGGGAGAGCAGTACTTC.

This chain connects TRBV13 to TRBJ2-3; D unclear. This CDR3 has 14 amino acids. CDR1 and CDR2 (germline): PRHDT, FYEKMQ (reference sequence). Trimming took 0 bases from V and 0 from J, leaving 4 bases between them. In DNA form, the CDR3 reads TGTGCCAGCAGCTTAGGCTCTAGCACAGATACGCAGTATTTT. Its translation is CASSLGSSTDTQYF.

The chain has TRBV29-1 and TRBJ1-2, with 7 bases matching TRBD1. Germline V gene data show CDR1 as SQVTM and CDR2 as ANQGSEA. The CDR3 has 14 amino acids. With 6 bases clipped from V and 8 bases from J, the junction kept 15 bases outside the gene matches. This chain's CDR3 is CSVPRGDRVNGYTF. DNA of the CDR3: TGCAGCGTGCCTCGGGGAGACAGGGTCAACGGCTACACCTTC. The whole variable domain, remainder taken from reference TRBV29-1 and TRBJ1-2, is SAVISQKPSRDICQRGTSLTIQCQVDSQVTMMFWYRQQPGQSLTLIATANQGSEATYESGFVIDKFPISRPNLTFSTLTVSNMSPEDSSIYLCSVPRGDRVNGYTFGSGTRLTVV.

With regard to this clone: At one of its ends the junction is not consistent with the germline gene, which may arise from a read error. The chain has TRBV13 and TRBJ1-1; D gene uncertain. The CDR3 spans 13 residues. The germline V gene has CDR1 PRHDT and CDR2 FYEKMQ (reference sequence). CDR3 DNA: TGTGCCAGCAGCTTAACACAGAACACTGAAGCCTTCTTT. Translation: CASSLTQNTEAFF.

The count of this clone is one. The chain uses TRBV27 and TRBJ1-6; 7 bases fit TRBD1. V was clipped by 5 bases and J by 4 bases; unmatched bases: 11. The germline V gene encodes CDR1 MNHEY and CDR2 SMNVEV (reference sequence). The CDR3 has 17 amino acids. CDR3 nucleotides: TGTGCCAGCAGTGTCCTCCCCAGGGGGAGATATAATTCACCCCTCCACTTT. This gives the protein CASSVLPRGRYNSPLHF.

The V gene is TRBV5-1, the J gene TRBJ1-1, with D possibly matching TRBD1 (5 bases). CDR1 is SGHRS and CDR2 is YFSETQ in the germline V gene. The CDR3 is 13 amino acids. Trimming left V 6 bases short and J 3 bases short, with 12 bases between. CDR3 DNA sequence: TGCGCCAGCACCAAACCAGGGTACACTGAAGCTTTCTTT. Its translation is CASTKPGYTEAFF.

The rearrangement uses TRBV30 and TRBJ1-1, with unresolved D. Germline CDR1 is GTSNPN and CDR2 is SVGIG (reference sequence). There are 13 residues in the CDR3. The germline V and J ends were trimmed by 5 bases and 0 bases, with 10 bases remaining between them. In DNA, the CDR3 is TGTGCCTGGGCTGACGCCATGAACACTGAAGCTTTCTTT. It yields the protein CAWADAMNTEAFF.

This clone was detected only once. The chain couples TRBV30 to TRBJ1-1; D gene unclear. The CDR3 extends over 13 amino acids. The germline V and J ends were trimmed by 1 base and 1 base, with 7 bases remaining between them. Germline V gives CDR1 GTSNPN, CDR2 SVGIG (reference sequence). As DNA, the CDR3 is TGTGCCTGGAGTGAATCCCGGAACACTGAAGCTTTCTTT. Protein sequence: CAWSESRNTEAFF.

This clone turned up a few times. The chain combines TRBV11-1 with TRBJ2-1; possibly TRBD2 for D (6 bases). The V gene lost 5 bases and the J gene lost 6 bases, with 11 bases spanning the gap. The CDR3 sequence is 13 residues long. In germline, CDR1 is SGHAT, CDR2 FQDESV (reference sequence). The CDR3 loop is CASSARRGNEQFF. CDR3 DNA sequence: TGTGCCAGCAGCGCCCGGAGGGGCAATGAGCAGTTCTTC.

This clone showed up just a few times. CDR3 in amino acids: CASSRQGRMDEQYF. The DNA for the CDR3 is TGTGCCAGCAGCCGACAGGGCAGAATGGACGAGCAGTACTTC. The V call is TRBV14, the J call TRBJ2-7, with 7 bases matching TRBD1. This CDR3 contains 14 residues. The ends lost 4 bases at V and 5 bases at J; junction bases unmatched: 8. Germline loops: CDR1 SGHDN, CDR2 FVKESK.

The chain carries TRBV4-2 and TRBJ2-1; D assignment may be TRBD1 or TRBD2 (5 bases each). Trimming shortened V by 4 bases and J by 2 bases, and 12 bases separated the two germline ends. Germline V gene data show CDR1 as LGHNA and CDR2 as YNFKEQ. The CDR3 covers 15 residues. Written as DNA, the CDR3 is TGTGCCAGCAGCCCGGGACCCGCAACCTACAATGAGCAGTTCTTC. This encodes CASSPGPATYNEQFF.